This TCR beta chain was identified in a study of beta chain features in type 1 diabetes. This clone was seen a few times. Its antigen is currently unknown. TCRB transcripts that were expressed got sequenced, as all of the isolated RNA had been reverse transcribed. An average around 3.3 million reads came from naive, central memory and regulatory T cell samples. Data came from immunoSEQ multiplex PCR; TCRdb stores just in-frame clones and leaves some out. The top ten clones hold less than 0.06% of a sample with about 450,000 clones, about an eighth of them seen once. General study points: The study found that naive, central memory and Treg TCRB repertoires appeared more similar in patients than in healthy donors. For type 1 diabetes patients, VDJ junctions showed fewer insertions and more deletions. Shortening that was moderate but significant affected the TCRB CDR3s of Type 1 diabetes patients in all four CD4+ subsets.

CDR3 length: 16 amino acids. Per germline, CDR1 MDHEN and CDR2 SYDVKM. The germline V and J ends were trimmed by 6 bases and 5 bases, with 20 bases remaining between them. The sample comprised naive CD4+ T cells from blood. The clonotype comes from a woman aged 18-29 years in good health. V is TRBV28 and J is TRBJ2-1, with D perhaps TRBD1 (5 bases). CDR3 in amino acids: CASSPHAAGNNNEQFF. Written as DNA, the CDR3 is TGTGCCAGCAGCCCCCACGCCGCAGGGAACAACAATGAGCAGTTCTTC.